The source of this T cell receptor beta chain is a study of shared clonotypes between healthy human individuals. Study at large: The study enrolled two women and three men aged 18 to 49. Study conclusions and caveats: Some clonotypes were shared by all four sorted-subset donors, while others were not shared. The non-shared ones had lower generation probabilities than the shared ones.

In germline, CDR1 is SGHAT, CDR2 FQNNGV. There are 17 residues in the CDR3. V shed 0 bases and J shed 0 bases, with 12 bases lying between them. Only one count was recorded for this clone. The antigen is undetermined. Measured with immunoSEQ multiplex PCR; TCRdb has only the in-frame clones, and not every one. Here the sample spans about 2.1 million clones, just over 90% being singletons. Cells designated naive CD8 were CD45RO-negative and were positively selected for CCR7, with terminally differentiated effector memory CD45RA+ cells excluded. Sequences were obtained from naive CD8+ T cells from PBMCs. The chain links TRBV11-2 to TRBJ2-1; D might be TRBD1 (6 bases). The clonotype was recovered from a man aged 18 to 35 in good health. Some clones in this sample may be carry-over from other donors' samples. The DNA for the CDR3 is TGTGCCAGCAGCTTAGAGTGGGGGCCGAGCTCCTACAATGAGCAGTTCTTC. This encodes CASSLEWGPSSYNEQFF.